This T cell receptor beta chain was recorded in a study of OX40 agonist ivuxolimab in advanced cancers. Libraries were prepared by immunoSEQ multiplex PCR; TCRdb keeps only in-frame clonotypes and omits some of them. The sample records about 58,000 clones, about four fifths being singletons. This clone was seen just once. Trimming stripped 2 bases from V and 2 bases from J, with 10 bases between. Germline CDR1 and CDR2: MDHEN and SYDVKM. CDR3 length: 15 residues. The source of this sequence is an adult with an advanced solid tumor such as melanoma, head and neck, liver or kidney cancer. The chain has TRBV28 and TRBJ1-5; the D is unclear. The material sequenced was CD4+ or CD8+ T cells sorted from blood, taken in a trial of the OX40 agonist ivuxolimab. CDR3: CASSLPRRGNQPQHF. The CDR3 DNA is TGTGCCAGCAGTTTACCCCGGCGCGGCAATCAGCCCCAGCATTTT.